The entry below describes one T cell receptor beta chain. As yet, its antigen is unknown. This PCR relied on a set of 60 Vbeta primers and 13 Jbeta primers. This table comes from immunoSEQ multiplex PCR, and its TCRdb copy is limited to in-frame clones, with some not included. The sample shows some 130,000 clones, around four fifths of them seen only once. V was pared by 5 bases and J by 7 bases, with 14 bases between. CDR1 SQVTM and CDR2 ANQGSEA come from the germline V gene. The CDR3 consists of 12 residues. The data belong to a study of cytomegalovirus exposure and HLA in healthy donors. General observations from the study: In a later analysis, around 18,000 TCR beta sequences were associated with HLA alleles at 0.05 false discovery rate. Highest at DRB1 and lowest at HLA-C, TCR association rates differed among HLA loci in a later analysis. Links to common viral pathogens appeared, in a later analysis, for several of the most significant clusters. The study designated over 150 TCR beta chains cytomegalovirus-associated.

Specimen: PBMCs. V usage is TRBV29-1 and J usage is TRBJ1-2, with D possibly TRBD1 on 6 matching bases. The sequence was obtained from a man younger than 45 in good health. DNA of the CDR3: TGCAGCGTTCCAGGGGCGGGAGGTGGCTACACCTTC. This translates into CSVPGAGGGYTF.